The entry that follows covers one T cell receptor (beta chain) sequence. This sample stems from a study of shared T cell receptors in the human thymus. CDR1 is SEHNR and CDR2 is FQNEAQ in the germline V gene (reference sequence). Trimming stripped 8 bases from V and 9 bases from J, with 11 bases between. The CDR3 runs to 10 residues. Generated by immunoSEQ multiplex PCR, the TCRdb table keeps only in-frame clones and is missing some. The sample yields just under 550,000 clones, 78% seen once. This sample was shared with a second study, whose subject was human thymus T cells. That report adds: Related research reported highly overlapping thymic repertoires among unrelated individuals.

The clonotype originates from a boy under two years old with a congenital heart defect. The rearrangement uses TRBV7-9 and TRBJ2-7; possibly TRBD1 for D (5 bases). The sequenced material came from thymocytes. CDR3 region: CASSGLGQYF. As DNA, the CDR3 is TGTGCCAGCTCAGGGTTAGGGCAGTACTTC.